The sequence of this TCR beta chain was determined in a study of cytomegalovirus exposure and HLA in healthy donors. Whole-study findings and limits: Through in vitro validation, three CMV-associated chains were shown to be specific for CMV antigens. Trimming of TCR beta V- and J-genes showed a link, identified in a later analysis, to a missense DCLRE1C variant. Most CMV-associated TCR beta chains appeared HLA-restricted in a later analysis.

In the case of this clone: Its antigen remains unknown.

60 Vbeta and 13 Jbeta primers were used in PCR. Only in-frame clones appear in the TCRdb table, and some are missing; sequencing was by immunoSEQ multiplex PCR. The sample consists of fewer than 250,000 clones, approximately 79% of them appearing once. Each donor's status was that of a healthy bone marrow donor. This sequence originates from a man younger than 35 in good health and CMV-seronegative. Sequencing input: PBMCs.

For the CDR3, the DNA is TGTGCCAGCAGTATCGGGACTAGAGGCAATGAGCAGTTCTTC. Its protein product is CASSIGTRGNEQFF. The chain recombines TRBV27 with TRBJ2-1; TRBD2 matches 8 bases. CDR3 length equals 14 residues. V shed 5 bases and J 6 bases; nucleotides not matched to a gene: 6. Looked up from germline, CDR1 is MNHEY and CDR2 is SMNVEV (reference sequence).